This T cell receptor beta chain emerged from a study of blood T cell repertoires in COVID-19. Across the whole study: Sites across the United States, Italy and Spain contributed samples from acute and convalescent COVID-19. PBMCs, B-cell-depleted T cells, or T cells provided the cDNA or gDNA that made up the material.

In the authors' workflow: Researchers report that nucleated cell counts were estimated from reference gene primer amplification. The protocol was immunoSEQ multiplex PCR, while the TCRdb copy is restricted to in-frame clones and leaves out a portion. Clone size and the V and J calls come from that table; the DNA yielded D and trimming. The sample carries around 100,000 clones, roughly 87% recorded once. The count of this clone is one. Germline CDR1 and CDR2: LNHDA and SQIVND (reference sequence). The CDR3 is made up of 16 amino acids. The V end was cut by 4 bases, the J end by 0 bases, with 15 bases between.

The V gene is TRBV19, the J gene TRBJ1-1; TRBD1 is a possible D gene (5 bases). The sequence came from a human donor in a cohort sampled during active COVID-19. The sequencing sample was made of peripheral blood. CDR3 sequence reads: CASSRQTLEMNTEAFF. The CDR3 DNA follows: TGTGCCAGTAGTAGACAGACCCTAGAAATGAACACTGAAGCTTTCTTT.